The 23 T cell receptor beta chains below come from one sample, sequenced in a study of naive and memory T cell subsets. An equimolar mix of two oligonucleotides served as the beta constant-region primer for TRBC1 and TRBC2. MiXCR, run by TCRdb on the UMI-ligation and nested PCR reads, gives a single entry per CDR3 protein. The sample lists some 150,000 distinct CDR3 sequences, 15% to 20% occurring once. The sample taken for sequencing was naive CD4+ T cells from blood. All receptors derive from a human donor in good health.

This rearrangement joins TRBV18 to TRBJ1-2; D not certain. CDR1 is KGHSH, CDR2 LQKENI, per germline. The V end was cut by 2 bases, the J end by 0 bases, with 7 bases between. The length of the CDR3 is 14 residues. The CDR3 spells CASSPSATNYGYTF. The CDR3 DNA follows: TGTGCCAGCTCACCATCAGCTACTAACTATGGCTACACCTTC.

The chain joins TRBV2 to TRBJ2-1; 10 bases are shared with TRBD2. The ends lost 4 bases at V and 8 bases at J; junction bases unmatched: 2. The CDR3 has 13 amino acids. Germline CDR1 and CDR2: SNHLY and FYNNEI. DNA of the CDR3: TGTGCCAGCAGTGTTCTAGCGGGAGATGAGCAGTTCTTC. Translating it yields CASSVLAGDEQFF.

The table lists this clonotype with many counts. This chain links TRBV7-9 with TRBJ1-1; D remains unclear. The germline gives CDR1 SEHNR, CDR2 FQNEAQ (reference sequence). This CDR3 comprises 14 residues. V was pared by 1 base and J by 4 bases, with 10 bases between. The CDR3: CASSLGDRVTEAFF. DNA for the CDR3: TGTGCCAGCAGCTTAGGAGACCGGGTCACTGAAGCTTTCTTT.

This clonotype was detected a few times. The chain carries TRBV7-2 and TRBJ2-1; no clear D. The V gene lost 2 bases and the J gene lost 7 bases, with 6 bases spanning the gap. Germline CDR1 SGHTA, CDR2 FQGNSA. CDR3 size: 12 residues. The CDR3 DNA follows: TGTGCCAGCAGCTTAATGGGGAATGAGCAGTTCTTC. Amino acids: CASSLMGNEQFF.

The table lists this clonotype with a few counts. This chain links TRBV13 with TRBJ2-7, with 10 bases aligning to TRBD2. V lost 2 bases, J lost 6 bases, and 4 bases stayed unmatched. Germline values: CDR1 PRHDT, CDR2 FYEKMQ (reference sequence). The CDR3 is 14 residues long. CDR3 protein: CASSLSSGRGEQYF. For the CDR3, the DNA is TGTGCCAGCAGCTTATCTAGCGGGAGAGGCGAGCAGTACTTC.

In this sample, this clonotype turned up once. The CDR3 loop is CASSFHRNQPQHF. CDR3 nucleotides: TGTGCCAGCAGTTTTCATAGAAATCAGCCCCAGCATTTT. The chain joins TRBV2 to TRBJ1-5, with no clear D. V was trimmed by 5 bases and J by 4 bases, leaving 9 bases between them. The CDR3 has 13 residues. Germline V gene data show CDR1 as SNHLY and CDR2 as FYNNEI.

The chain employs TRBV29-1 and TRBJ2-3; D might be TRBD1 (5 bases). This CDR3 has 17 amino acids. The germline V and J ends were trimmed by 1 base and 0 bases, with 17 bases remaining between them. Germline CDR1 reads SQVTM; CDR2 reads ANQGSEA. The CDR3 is CSVEGPAWGPSTDTQYF. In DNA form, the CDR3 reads TGCAGCGTTGAAGGGCCGGCGTGGGGCCCTAGCACAGATACGCAGTATTTT.

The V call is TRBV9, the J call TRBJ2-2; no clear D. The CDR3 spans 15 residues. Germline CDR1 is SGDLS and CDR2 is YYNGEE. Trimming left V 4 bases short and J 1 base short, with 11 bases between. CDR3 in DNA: TGTGCCAGCAGCCCCCGGACGGAGAACACCGGGGAGCTGTTTTTT. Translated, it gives CASSPRTENTGELFF.

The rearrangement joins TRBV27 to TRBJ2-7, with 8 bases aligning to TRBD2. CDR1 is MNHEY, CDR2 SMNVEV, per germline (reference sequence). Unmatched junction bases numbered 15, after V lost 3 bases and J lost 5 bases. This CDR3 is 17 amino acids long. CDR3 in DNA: TGTGCCAGCAGTTTGTCACCCCCGGGACTAGTATTCGACGAGCAGTACTTC. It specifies CASSLSPPGLVFDEQYF.

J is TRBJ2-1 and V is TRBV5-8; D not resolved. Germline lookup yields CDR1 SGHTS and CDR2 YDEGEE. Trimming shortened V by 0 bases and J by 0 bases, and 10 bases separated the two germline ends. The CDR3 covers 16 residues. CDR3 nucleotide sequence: TGTGCCAGCAGCTTGGAAGACTCTAACTCCTACAATGAGCAGTTCTTC. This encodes CASSLEDSNSYNEQFF.

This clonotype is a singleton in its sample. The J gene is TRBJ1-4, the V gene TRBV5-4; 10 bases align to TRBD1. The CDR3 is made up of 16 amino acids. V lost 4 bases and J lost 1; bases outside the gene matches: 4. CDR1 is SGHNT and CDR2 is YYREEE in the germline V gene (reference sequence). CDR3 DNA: TGTGCCAGCAGCCCCGGACAGGGGGAAACTAATGAAAAACTGTTTTTT. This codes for CASSPGQGETNEKLFF.

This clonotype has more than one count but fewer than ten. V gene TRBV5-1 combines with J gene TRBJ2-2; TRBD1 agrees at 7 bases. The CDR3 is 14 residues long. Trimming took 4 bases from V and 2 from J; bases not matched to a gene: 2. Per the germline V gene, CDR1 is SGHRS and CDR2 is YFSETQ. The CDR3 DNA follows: TGCGCCAGCAGCGGGACAGCCAACACCGGGGAGCTGTTTTTT. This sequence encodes CASSGTANTGELFF.

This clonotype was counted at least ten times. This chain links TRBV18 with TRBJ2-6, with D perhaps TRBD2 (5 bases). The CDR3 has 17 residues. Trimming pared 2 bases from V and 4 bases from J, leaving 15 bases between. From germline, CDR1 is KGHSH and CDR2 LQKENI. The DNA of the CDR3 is TGTGCCAGCTCACCAGCCCCCCCCGGGGTCGGGGCCAACGTCCTGACTTTC. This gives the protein CASSPAPPGVGANVLTF.

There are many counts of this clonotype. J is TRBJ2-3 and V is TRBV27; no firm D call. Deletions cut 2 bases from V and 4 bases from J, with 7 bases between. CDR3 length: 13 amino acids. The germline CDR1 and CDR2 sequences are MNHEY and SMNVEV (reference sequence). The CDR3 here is CASSLREADTQYF. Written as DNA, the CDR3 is TGTGCCAGCAGTTTAAGAGAAGCAGATACGCAGTATTTT.

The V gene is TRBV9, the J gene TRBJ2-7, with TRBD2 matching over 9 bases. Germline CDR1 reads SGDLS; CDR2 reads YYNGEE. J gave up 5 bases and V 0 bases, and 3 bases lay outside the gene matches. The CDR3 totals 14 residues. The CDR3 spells CASSVAPSGNEQYF. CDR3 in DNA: TGTGCCAGCAGCGTAGCTCCTAGCGGGAACGAGCAGTACTTC.

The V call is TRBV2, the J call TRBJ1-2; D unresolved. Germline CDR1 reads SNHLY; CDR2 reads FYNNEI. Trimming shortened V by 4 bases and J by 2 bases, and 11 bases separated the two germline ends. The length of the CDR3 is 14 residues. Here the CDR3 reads CASSARGGNYGYTF. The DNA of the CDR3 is TGTGCCAGCAGTGCCAGAGGAGGGAACTATGGCTACACCTTC.

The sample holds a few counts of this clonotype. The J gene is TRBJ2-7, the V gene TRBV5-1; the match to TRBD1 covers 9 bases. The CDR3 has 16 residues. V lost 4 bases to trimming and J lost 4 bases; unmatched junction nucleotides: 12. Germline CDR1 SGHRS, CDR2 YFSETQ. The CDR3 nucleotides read TGCGCCAGCAGCCCGACTGGACAGGGGATGTCATACGAGCAGTACTTC. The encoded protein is CASSPTGQGMSYEQYF.

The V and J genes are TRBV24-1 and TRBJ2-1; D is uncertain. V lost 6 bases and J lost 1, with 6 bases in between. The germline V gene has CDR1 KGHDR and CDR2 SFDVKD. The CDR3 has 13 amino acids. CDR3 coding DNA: TGTGCCACCAGTTGGGGTTCCTACAATGAGCAGTTCTTC. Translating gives CATSWGSYNEQFF.

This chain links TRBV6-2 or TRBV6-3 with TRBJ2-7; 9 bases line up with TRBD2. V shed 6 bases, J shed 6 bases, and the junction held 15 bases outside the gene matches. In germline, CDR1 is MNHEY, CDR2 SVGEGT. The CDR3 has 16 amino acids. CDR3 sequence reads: CASSQTLAGWGAEQYF. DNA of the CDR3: TGTGCCAGCAGCCAGACTCTAGCGGGATGGGGCGCCGAGCAGTACTTC.

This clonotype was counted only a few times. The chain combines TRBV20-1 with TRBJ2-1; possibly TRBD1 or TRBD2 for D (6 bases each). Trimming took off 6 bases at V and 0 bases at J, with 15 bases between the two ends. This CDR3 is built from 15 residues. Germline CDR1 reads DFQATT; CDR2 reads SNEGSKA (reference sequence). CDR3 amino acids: CSARGARSSYNEQFF. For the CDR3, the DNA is TGCAGTGCGAGGGGGGCGCGGAGCTCCTACAATGAGCAGTTCTTC.

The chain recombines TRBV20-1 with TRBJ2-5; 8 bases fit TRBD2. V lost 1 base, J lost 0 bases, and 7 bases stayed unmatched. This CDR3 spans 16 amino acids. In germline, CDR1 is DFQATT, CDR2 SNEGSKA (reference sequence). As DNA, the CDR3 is TGCAGTGCTAGAGTCCGTGAGCGGGAGTACCAAGAGACCCAGTACTTC. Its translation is CSARVREREYQETQYF.

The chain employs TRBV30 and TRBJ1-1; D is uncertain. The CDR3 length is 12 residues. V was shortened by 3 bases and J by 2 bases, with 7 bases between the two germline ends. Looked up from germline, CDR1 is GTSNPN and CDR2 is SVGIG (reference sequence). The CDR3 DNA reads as TGTGCCTGGAGCAGATACAACACTGAAGCTTTCTTT. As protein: CAWSRYNTEAFF.

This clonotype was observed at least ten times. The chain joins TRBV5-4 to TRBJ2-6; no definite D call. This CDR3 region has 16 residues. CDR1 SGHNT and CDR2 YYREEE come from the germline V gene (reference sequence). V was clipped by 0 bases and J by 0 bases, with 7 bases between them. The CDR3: CASSLDGYSGANVLTF. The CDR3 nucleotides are TGTGCCAGCAGCTTGGACGGATACTCTGGGGCCAACGTCCTGACTTTC.